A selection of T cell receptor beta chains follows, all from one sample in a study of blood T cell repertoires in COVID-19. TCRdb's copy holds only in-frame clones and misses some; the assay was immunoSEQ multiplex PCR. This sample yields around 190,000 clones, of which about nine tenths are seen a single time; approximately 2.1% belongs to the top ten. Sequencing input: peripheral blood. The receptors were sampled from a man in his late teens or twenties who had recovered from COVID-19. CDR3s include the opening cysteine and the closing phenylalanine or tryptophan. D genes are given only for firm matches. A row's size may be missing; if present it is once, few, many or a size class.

CDR3 DNA: TGTGCCAGCAGCTGGGCCGGCCATGAGCAGTTCTTC; CDR3 protein: CASSWAGHEQFF; D gene: NA; J gene: TRBJ2-1; clone size: NA; V gene: TRBV5-5
CDR3 DNA: TGCAGCGTTGTGGGGGGTGCCGGGGAGCTGTTTTTT; CDR3 protein: CSVVGGAGELFF; D gene: NA; J gene: TRBJ2-2; clone size: NA; V gene: TRBV29-1
CDR3 DNA: TGTGCCAGCAGCTTCGACAGGAGCTCCTACGAGCAGTACTTC; CDR3 protein: CASSFDRSSYEQYF; D gene: NA; J gene: TRBJ2-7; clone size: NA; V gene: TRBV7-2
CDR3 DNA: TGTGCTAGTGGCCCGGACAGCCGCCCAGTTTATGGCTACACCTTC; CDR3 protein: CASGPDSRPVYGYTF; D gene: NA; J gene: TRBJ1-2; clone size: NA; V gene: TRBV12-5
CDR3 DNA: TGCGCCAGCAGTGAGCTCGGTAGCGGGGAGCTGTTTTTT; CDR3 protein: CASSELGSGELFF; D gene: NA; J gene: TRBJ2-2; clone size: NA; V gene: TRBV10-2
CDR3 DNA: TGTGCCAGCAGTCATGGACAGGGTCGCACAGATACGCAGTATTTT; CDR3 protein: CASSHGQGRTDTQYF; D gene: TRBD1; J gene: TRBJ2-3; clone size: NA; V gene: TRBV6-2/TRBV6-3
CDR3 DNA: TGTGCCAGCAGCTTACCTCCGTCCTACGAGCAGTACTTC; CDR3 protein: CASSLPPSYEQYF; D gene: NA; J gene: TRBJ2-7; clone size: NA; V gene: TRBV7-9
CDR3 DNA: TGTGCCACCTCGGACAGGGATCAGCCCCAGCATTTT; CDR3 protein: CATSDRDQPQHF; D gene: TRBD1; J gene: TRBJ1-5; clone size: few; V gene: TRBV28
CDR3 DNA: TGTGCCAGCAGCTTACGGGGGACCTATAATTCACCCCTCCACTTT; CDR3 protein: CASSLRGTYNSPLHF; D gene: NA; J gene: TRBJ1-6; clone size: NA; V gene: TRBV7-6
CDR3 DNA: TGTGCCAGCAGCACGACTAGCGGGAGGGCCTGGAATGAGCAGTTCTTC; CDR3 protein: CASSTTSGRAWNEQFF; D gene: TRBD2; J gene: TRBJ2-1; clone size: NA; V gene: TRBV25-1
CDR3 DNA: TGTGCCAGCAGTTTTATATTTTCAGTGGATACGCAGTATTTT; CDR3 protein: CASSFIFSVDTQYF; D gene: NA; J gene: TRBJ2-3; clone size: NA; V gene: TRBV6-2/TRBV6-3
CDR3 DNA: TGTGCCACCAGTGATTCCCAGGTTAATCAGCCCCAGCATTTT; CDR3 protein: CATSDSQVNQPQHF; D gene: NA; J gene: TRBJ1-5; clone size: once; V gene: TRBV24-1
CDR3 DNA: TGCGCCAGCAGCCAAGGAGCGGGAGGGCCTGTATCCTACAATGAGCAGTTCTTC; CDR3 protein: CASSQGAGGPVSYNEQFF; D gene: TRBD2; J gene: TRBJ2-1; clone size: NA; V gene: TRBV4-3
CDR3 DNA: TGCGCCAGCAGTGAGTCCCTACCGGGAGAGCAGTACTTC; CDR3 protein: CASSESLPGEQYF; D gene: NA; J gene: TRBJ2-7; clone size: NA; V gene: TRBV10-1
CDR3 DNA: TGTGCCAGCAGTTATTCAATGGCAAGTTCAGGTCGGCCCCAGCATTTT; CDR3 protein: CASSYSMASSGRPQHF; D gene: NA; J gene: TRBJ1-5; clone size: NA; V gene: TRBV6-5
CDR3 DNA: TGCGCCAGCAGTGAGGGCGGGAGCCTCAATGAGCAGTTCTTC; CDR3 protein: CASSEGGSLNEQFF; D gene: TRBD2; J gene: TRBJ2-1; clone size: once; V gene: TRBV10-1
CDR3 DNA: TGTGCCAGCAGTTTATCCGGACAGGGGGGCACCGGGGAGCTGTTTTTT; CDR3 protein: CASSLSGQGGTGELFF; D gene: TRBD1; J gene: TRBJ2-2; clone size: NA; V gene: TRBV27
CDR3 DNA: TGTGCCAGCAGTGATTACAGCGGGCTCCGCGGAAAACTGTTTTTT; CDR3 protein: CASSDYSGLRGKLFF; D gene: NA; J gene: TRBJ1-4; clone size: NA; V gene: TRBV6-1
CDR3 DNA: TGCGCCAGCAGCTGGGAGGGTTCTGGTGAAGCTTTCTTT; CDR3 protein: CASSWEGSGEAFF; D gene: NA; J gene: TRBJ1-1; clone size: NA; V gene: TRBV5-1
CDR3 DNA: TGTGCCAGCAGGGAGTTGGGGACAGCCTACGAGCAGTACTTC; CDR3 protein: CASRELGTAYEQYF; D gene: TRBD1; J gene: TRBJ2-7; clone size: NA; V gene: TRBV2
CDR3 DNA: TGTGCCAGCAGCCGGGGGGGGAGGGCCTACGAGCAGTACTTC; CDR3 protein: CASSRGGRAYEQYF; D gene: TRBD2; J gene: TRBJ2-7; clone size: NA; V gene: TRBV3-1/TRBV3-2
CDR3 DNA: TGTGCCAGCAGCGTAGGGGATAGCGGGAGGACTAAAACCTACGAGCAGTACTTC; CDR3 protein: CASSVGDSGRTKTYEQYF; D gene: TRBD2; J gene: TRBJ2-7; clone size: NA; V gene: TRBV9
CDR3 DNA: TGTGCCAGCAGCTTAGGGACAGGGCCTTACGAGCAGTACTTC; CDR3 protein: CASSLGTGPYEQYF; D gene: TRBD1; J gene: TRBJ2-7; clone size: NA; V gene: TRBV11-3
CDR3 DNA: TGTGCCAGTAGTATTGGAGGGAGCTCCTACGAGCAGTACTTC; CDR3 protein: CASSIGGSSYEQYF; D gene: NA; J gene: TRBJ2-7; clone size: NA; V gene: TRBV19
CDR3 DNA: TGTGCCACCAGCAACCGGGACAGGGGCTACGAGCAGTACTTC; CDR3 protein: CATSNRDRGYEQYF; D gene: TRBD1; J gene: TRBJ2-7; clone size: NA; V gene: TRBV15
CDR3 DNA: TGTGCCAGCAGCTTTGCCGGGACTAACTATGGCTACACCTTC; CDR3 protein: CASSFAGTNYGYTF; D gene: NA; J gene: TRBJ1-2; clone size: NA; V gene: TRBV7-9
CDR3 DNA: TGTGCCAGCAGCTCCCAGGGGTTTCGCTCCTACGAGCAGTACTTC; CDR3 protein: CASSSQGFRSYEQYF; D gene: NA; J gene: TRBJ2-7; clone size: NA; V gene: TRBV5-6
CDR3 DNA: TGTGCCAGCGGGGCCCTGACTAGCGGGAGATTCGCGGCCGTTACGCAGTATTTT; CDR3 protein: CASGALTSGRFAAVTQYF; D gene: TRBD2; J gene: TRBJ2-3; clone size: NA; V gene: TRBV3-1/TRBV3-2